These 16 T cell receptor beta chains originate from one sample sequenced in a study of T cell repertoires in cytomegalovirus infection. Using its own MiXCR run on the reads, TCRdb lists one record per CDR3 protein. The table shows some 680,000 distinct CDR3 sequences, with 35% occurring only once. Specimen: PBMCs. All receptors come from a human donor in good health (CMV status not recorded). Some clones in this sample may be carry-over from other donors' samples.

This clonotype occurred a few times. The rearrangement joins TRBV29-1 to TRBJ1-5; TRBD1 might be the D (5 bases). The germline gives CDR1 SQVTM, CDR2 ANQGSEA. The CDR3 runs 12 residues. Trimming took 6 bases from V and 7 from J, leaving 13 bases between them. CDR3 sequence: CSVGTQGQPQHF. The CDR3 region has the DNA TGCAGCGTGGGGACCCAAGGACAGCCCCAGCATTTT.

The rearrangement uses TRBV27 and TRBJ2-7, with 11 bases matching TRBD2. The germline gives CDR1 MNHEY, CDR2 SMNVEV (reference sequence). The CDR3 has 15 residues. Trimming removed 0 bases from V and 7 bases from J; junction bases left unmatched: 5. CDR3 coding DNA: TGTGCCAGCAGTTTATCTGCTAGCGGGAGGCGAGAGCAGTACTTC. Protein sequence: CASSLSASGRREQYF.

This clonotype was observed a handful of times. CDR3 sequence (DNA): TGTGCCGTTCAGCACTCGTTAGACAGCAATCAGCCCCAGCATTTT. Its translation is CAVQHSLDSNQPQHF. The chain recombines TRBV24-1 with TRBJ1-5; D not certain. The V end lost 12 bases, the J end lost 1 base, and 18 bases lay between the germline ends. This CDR3 is 15 amino acids long. Germline V gene lookup returns CDR1 KGHDR and CDR2 SFDVKD.

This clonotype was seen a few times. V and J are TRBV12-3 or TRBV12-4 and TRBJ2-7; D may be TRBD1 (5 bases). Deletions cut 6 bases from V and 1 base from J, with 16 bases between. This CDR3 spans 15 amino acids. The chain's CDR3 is CASSLHRSSSYEQYF. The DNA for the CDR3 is TGTGCCAGCAGCTTGCACAGGTCCTCTTCCTACGAGCAGTACTTC.

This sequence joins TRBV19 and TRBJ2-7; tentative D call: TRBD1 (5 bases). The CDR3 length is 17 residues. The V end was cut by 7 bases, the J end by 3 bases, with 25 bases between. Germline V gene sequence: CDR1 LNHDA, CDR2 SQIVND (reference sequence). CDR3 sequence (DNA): TGTGCCAGTATTCAGACAGCCGGCCCTTTTCTATACTACGAGCAGTACTTC. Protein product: CASIQTAGPFLYYEQYF.

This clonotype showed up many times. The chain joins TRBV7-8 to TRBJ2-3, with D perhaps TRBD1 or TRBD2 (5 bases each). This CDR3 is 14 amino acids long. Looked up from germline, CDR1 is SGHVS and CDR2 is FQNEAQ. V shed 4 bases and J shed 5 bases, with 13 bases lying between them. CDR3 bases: TGTGCCAGCAGCTGGCAGGGAGCCGGAGATACGCAGTATTTT. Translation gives CASSWQGAGDTQYF.

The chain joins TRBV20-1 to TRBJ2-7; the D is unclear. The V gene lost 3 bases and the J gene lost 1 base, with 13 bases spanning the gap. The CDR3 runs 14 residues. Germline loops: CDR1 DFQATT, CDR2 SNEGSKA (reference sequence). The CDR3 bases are TGCAGTGCTAGGGTAGTAAGTAAATCCTACGAGCAGTACTTC. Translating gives CSARVVSKSYEQYF.

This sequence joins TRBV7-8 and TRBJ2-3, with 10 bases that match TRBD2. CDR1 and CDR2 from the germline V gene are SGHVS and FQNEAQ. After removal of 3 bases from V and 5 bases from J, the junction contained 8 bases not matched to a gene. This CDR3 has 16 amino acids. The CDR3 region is CASSFQAGGQGDTQYF. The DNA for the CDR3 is TGTGCCAGCAGCTTTCAAGCGGGGGGGCAGGGAGATACGCAGTATTTT.

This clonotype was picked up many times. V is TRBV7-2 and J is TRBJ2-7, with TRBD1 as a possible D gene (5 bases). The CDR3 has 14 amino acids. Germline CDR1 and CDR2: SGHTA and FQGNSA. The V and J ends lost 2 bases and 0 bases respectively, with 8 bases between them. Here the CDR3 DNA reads TGTGCCAGCAGCTTACTGACAGTCTCCTACGAGCAGTACTTC. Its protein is CASSLLTVSYEQYF.

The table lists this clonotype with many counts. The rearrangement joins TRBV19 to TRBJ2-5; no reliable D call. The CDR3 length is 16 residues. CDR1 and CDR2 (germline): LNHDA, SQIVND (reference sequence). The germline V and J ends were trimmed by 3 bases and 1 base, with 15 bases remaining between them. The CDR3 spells CASSIRSRNRQETQYF. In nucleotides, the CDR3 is TGTGCCAGTAGTATTCGATCAAGGAACCGCCAAGAGACCCAGTACTTC.

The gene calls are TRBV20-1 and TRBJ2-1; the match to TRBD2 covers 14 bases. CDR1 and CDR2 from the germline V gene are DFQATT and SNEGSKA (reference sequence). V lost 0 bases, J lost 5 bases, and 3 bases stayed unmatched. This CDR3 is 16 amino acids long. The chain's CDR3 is CSARDPGLAGDNEQFF. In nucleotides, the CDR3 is TGCAGTGCTAGAGATCCGGGACTAGCGGGAGACAATGAGCAGTTCTTC.

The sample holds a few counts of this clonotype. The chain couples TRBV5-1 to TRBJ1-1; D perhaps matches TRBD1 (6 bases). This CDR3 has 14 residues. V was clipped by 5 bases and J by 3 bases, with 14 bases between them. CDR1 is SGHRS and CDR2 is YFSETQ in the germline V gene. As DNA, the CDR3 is TGCGCCAGCAGACTCCAGGGGTTGGACACTGAAGCTTTCTTT. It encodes CASRLQGLDTEAFF.

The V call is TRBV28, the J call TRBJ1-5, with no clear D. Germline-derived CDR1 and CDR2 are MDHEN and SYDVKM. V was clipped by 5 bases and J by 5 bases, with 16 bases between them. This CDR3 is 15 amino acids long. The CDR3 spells CASSPNPSLDQPQHF. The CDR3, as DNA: TGTGCCAGCAGTCCGAACCCCTCGCTTGATCAGCCCCAGCATTTT.

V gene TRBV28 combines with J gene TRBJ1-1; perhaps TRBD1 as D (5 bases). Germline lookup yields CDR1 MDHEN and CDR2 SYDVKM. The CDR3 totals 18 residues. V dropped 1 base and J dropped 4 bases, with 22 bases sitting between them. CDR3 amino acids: CASSLYRGFRGDGTEAFF. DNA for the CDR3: TGTGCCAGCAGTTTATATCGAGGGTTCCGGGGCGACGGCACTGAAGCTTTCTTT. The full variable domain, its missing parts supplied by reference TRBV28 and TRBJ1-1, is DVKVTQSSRYLVKRTGEKVFLECVQDMDHENMFWYRQDPGLGLRLIYFSYDVKMKEKGDIPEGYSVSREKKERFSLILESASTNQTSMYLCASSLYRGFRGDGTEAFFGQGTRLTVV.

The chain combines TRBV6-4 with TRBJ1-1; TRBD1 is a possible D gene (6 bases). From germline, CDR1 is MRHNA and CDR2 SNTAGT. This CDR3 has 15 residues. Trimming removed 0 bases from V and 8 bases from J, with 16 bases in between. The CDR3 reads CASSDSGGTGHEAFF. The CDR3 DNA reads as TGTGCCAGCAGTGACTCAGGGGGGACGGGGCACGAAGCTTTCTTT.

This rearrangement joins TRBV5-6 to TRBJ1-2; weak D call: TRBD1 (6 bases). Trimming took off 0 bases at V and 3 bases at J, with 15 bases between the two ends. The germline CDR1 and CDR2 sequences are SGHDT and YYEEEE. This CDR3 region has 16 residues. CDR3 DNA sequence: TGTGCCAGCAGCTTGGAAGCGGGGGGCGCTTACTATGGCTACACCTTC. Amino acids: CASSLEAGGAYYGYTF. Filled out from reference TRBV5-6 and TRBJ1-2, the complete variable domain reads DAGVTQSPTHLIKTRGQQVTLRCSPKSGHDTVSWYQQALGQGPQFIFQYYEEEERQRGNFPDRFSGHQFPNYSSELNVNALLLGDSALYLCASSLEAGGAYYGYTFGSGTRLTVV.